The present T cell receptor (beta chain) was sequenced within a study of neurological immune-mediated disorders. TCRdb passed the 5' RACE reads through MiXCR, listing each CDR3 protein once. The sample carries roughly 100,000 distinct CDR3 sequences, 11% recorded once. V was shortened by 2 bases and J by 7 bases, with 6 bases between the two germline ends. Looked up from germline, CDR1 is DFQATT and CDR2 is SNEGSKA (reference sequence). CDR3 length equals 11 residues. This sample's time point: longitudinal time-point 3. This clonotype was counted many times. The specimen was PBMCs. V is TRBV20-1 and J is TRBJ2-1; tentative D call: TRBD2 (6 bases). This clonotype originated in a female donor with HTLV-1-associated myelopathy (HAM/TSP). CDR3 DNA sequence: TGCAGTGCTAGACGGGGGAATGAGCAGTTCTTC. This codes for CSARRGNEQFF.